This T cell receptor beta chain was documented in a study of T cell repertoires in cytomegalovirus infection. Across the whole study: CMV epitopes, recently identified HLA-C-restricted and well-studied HLA-B-restricted, were used. Based on public TCR beta signatures, there were indications of CMV infection and of a matching HLA type.

With regard to this clonotype: The antigen is undetermined.

Study findings and constraints: Using cumulative public TCR beta family frequency, the authors identified those who carried CMV together with the relevant HLA. It was HLA-C-restricted CMV-specific TCR beta clonotypes that dominated the response ex vivo.

In germline, CDR1 is MNHNS, CDR2 SASEGT. CDR3 length equals 11 residues. Trimming took 8 bases from V and 4 from J, leaving 8 bases between them. TCRdb reprocessed the reads via MiXCR and lists one record per CDR3 protein. The sample lists a few hundred thousand distinct CDR3 sequences, roughly 34% seen once, with roughly 17% in the top ten. This sequence was found in a human donor in good health (CMV status not recorded). Some clones in this sample may be carry-over from other donors' samples. Sequenced here: cultured PBMCs, sampled from culture after CMV antigen stimulation. The chain combines TRBV6-1 with TRBJ1-2; no firm D call. CDR3 residues: CASGSVYGYTF. The CDR3 DNA reads as TGTGCCAGCGGGAGTGTCTATGGCTACACCTTC.